A single TCR beta chain is shown here with its context. This clonotype was recorded many times. No antigen is known for it. No per-base quality is available; no much larger clone lies one base away. This sample was included in a study of CD8 T cells in ankylosing spondylitis (dated by TCRdb to about 2017). Concerning the study at large: To find TCR variants linked to disease, the study profiled T cell receptor beta repertoires in ankylosing spondylitis patients and healthy donors. The full study cohort comprised 25 ankylosing spondylitis patients and around 100 healthy donors. Peripheral blood samples were taken, and synovial fluid was additionally collected from ankylosing spondylitis patients.

The full study reports these points: A TCR beta motif made up of several highly homologous amino acid variants appeared to be characteristic of blood from ankylosing spondylitis patients. The disease-linked clones were reported to be significantly enriched in matched synovial fluid samples from ankylosing spondylitis patients. In peripheral blood, the disease-linked clones were found at relatively low frequencies and had a CD8+ phenotype. Some motif variants had previously been reported in the synovial fluid and blood of reactive arthritis patients, which suggests shared mechanisms of disease initiation.

Sequencing was carried out with an Illumina HiSeq 2500. TCR beta libraries were prepared by quantitative 5'-RACE with molecular barcodes. The study's processing was this. Disease-linked TCR variants were identified with a new computational method built on a probabilistic model of VDJ rearrangement. Using fastp trimming at Q25 and MiXCR clonotype assembly, TCRdb reanalyzed the public sequencing data and kept in-frame beta chains. CDR3 protein duplicates are merged, each entry listing the most common genes and DNA. TCRdb's processing, not the authors', yielded these V and J calls. The table for this sample lists some 200,000 distinct CDR3 sequences; about 7% of them were counted only once. The ten top clones hold approximately 15% of the sample. The TCR originated in a male donor with ankylosing spondylitis. The sample was blood, either unsorted or a sorted T cell fraction (not recorded which).

The CDR3 sequence is CASSSASGSYEQYF. The nucleotides read TGTGCCAGCAGCTCCGCTAGCGGCTCCTACGAGCAGTACTTC. The rearrangement joined TRBV11-2 to TRBJ2-7; the central 7 bases match TRBD2. CDR3 length: 14 amino acids, cysteine to phenylalanine. Only the CDR3 part of the read is kept: 42 bases, read in frame from the first base. Based on the germline V gene, the CDR1 and CDR2 sequences are SGHAT and FQNNGV. Trimming leaves V shorter by 4 bases and J shorter by 0 bases, with the junction holding 3 bases beyond the gene matches.